This TCR beta chain was recorded in a study of T-cell memory formation after mild COVID-19. Study-wide results and limits: Pre-infection memory already had some responding clones, implying cross-reactive memory joined.

Germline assignment: CDR1 SEHNR and CDR2 FQNEAQ (reference sequence). The CDR3 covers 16 residues. Trimming removed 1 base from V and 2 bases from J; junction bases left unmatched: 7. With constant-segment primers, 5'RACE yielded cDNA libraries of TCR alpha and TCR beta that carried sample barcodes and UMIs. TCRdb independently ran MiXCR on the 5' RACE reads; one entry per CDR3 protein. Here the sample spans approximately 400,000 distinct CDR3 sequences, roughly 26% being singletons. On this clonotype: Its antigen is still unknown.

The source material was PBMCs or a T cell subset sorted from them (not recorded which). The V gene is TRBV7-9, the J gene TRBJ2-7; 8 nucleotides agree with TRBD1. This TCR came from an adult woman who had mild COVID-19 (a few samples of this study predate the infection). Cell type and time point are not known. The CDR3 reads CASSLVLQGAAYEQYF. The CDR3 DNA is TGTGCCAGCAGCTTAGTTCTGCAGGGGGCCGCCTACGAGCAGTACTTC.